This passage covers 3 T cell receptor beta chains from one sample sequenced in a study of beta chain features in type 1 diabetes (dated by TCRdb to 2016 to 2019). Summary of the overall study and its limitations: A moderate but significant shortening of TCRB CDR3 length was observed in type 1 diabetes patients in all four CD4+ subsets.

Receptor libraries were prepared by the immunoSEQ multiplex PCR assay. The entire isolated RNA was reverse transcribed using the High Capacity cDNA Reverse Transcription Kit, and thus expressed TCRB transcripts were sequenced. Not all clones reach the TCRdb copy of this immuneACCESS table, which keeps in-frame sequences only. Checked studies attribute under half of the gap to unresolved V genes and leave the rest unexplained. The sample has about 650,000 clones on record, approximately 13% of them singletons. Around 0.12% of the sample comes from the top ten. These receptors are not linked to any known antigen. The sequencing input was naive CD4+ T cells from blood. The sample's cell subset or site label, in plain terms: true naive CD4+ T cells. The origin of the receptors is a man aged 25-45 years with type 1 diabetes.

This clone was seen more than once but under ten times. This rearrangement joins TRBV18 to TRBJ2-5; 12 positions agree with TRBD2. Germline V gives CDR1 KGHSH, CDR2 LQKENI. With 6 bases clipped from V and 1 base from J, the junction kept 6 bases outside the gene matches. This CDR3 comprises 16 residues. The CDR3 region is CASSPRTSGTQETQYF. The DNA for the CDR3 is TGTGCCAGCTCGCCTAGGACTAGCGGGACCCAAGAGACCCAGTACTTC.

This clone was seen more than once but under ten times. This chain uses TRBV4-1 with TRBJ1-4; D is ambiguous. This CDR3 is 15 amino acids long. The germline V gene has CDR1 MGHRA and CDR2 YSYEKL. V lost 1 base and J 7 bases, leaving 13 bases between the germline ends. The chain's CDR3 is CASSQVPTLSEKLFF. As DNA, the CDR3 is TGCGCCAGCAGCCAAGTCCCCACTTTGTCTGAAAAACTGTTTTTT.

This clone occurred a few times. The V call is TRBV7-8, the J call TRBJ2-2, with no clear D. Germline loops: CDR1 SGHVS, CDR2 FQNEAQ. The CDR3 is 15 amino acids. With 1 base removed from V and 0 bases from J, the gap between germline ends came to 6 bases. CDR3 in amino acids: CASSLGQANTGELFF. The CDR3, as DNA: TGTGCCAGCAGCTTAGGCCAGGCGAACACCGGGGAGCTGTTTTTT.